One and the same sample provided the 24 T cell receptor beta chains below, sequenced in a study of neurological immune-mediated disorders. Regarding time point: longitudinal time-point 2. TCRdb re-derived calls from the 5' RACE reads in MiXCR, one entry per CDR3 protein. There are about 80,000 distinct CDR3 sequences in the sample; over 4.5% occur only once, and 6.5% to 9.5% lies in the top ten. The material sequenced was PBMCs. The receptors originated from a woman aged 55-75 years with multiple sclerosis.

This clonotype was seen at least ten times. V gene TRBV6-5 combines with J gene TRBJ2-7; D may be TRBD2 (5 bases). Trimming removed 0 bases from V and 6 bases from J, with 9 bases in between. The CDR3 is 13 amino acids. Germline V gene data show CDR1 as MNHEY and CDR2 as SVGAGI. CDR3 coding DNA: TGTGCCAGCAGTTACTCGGGTCGGGGCGAGCAGTACTTC. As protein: CASSYSGRGEQYF.

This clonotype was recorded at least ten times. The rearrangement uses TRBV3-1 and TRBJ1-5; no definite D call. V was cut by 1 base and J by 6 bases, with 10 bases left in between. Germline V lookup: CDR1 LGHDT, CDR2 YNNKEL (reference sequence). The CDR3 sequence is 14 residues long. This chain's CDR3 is CASSQGQVVQPQHF. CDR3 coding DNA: TGTGCCAGCAGCCAAGGCCAGGTGGTTCAGCCCCAGCATTTT.

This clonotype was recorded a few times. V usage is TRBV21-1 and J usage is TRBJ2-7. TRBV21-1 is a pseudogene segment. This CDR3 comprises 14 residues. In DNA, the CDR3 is TGTGCCAGCAGCAAAGGGATACACCCCTGCGAGCAGTACTTC. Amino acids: CASSKGIHPCEQYF.

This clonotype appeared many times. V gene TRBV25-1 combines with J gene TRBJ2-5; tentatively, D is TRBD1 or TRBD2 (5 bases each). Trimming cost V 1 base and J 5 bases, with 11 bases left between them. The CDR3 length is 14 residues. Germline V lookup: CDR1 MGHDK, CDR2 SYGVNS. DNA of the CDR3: TGTGCCAGCAGTGAATTAGTGGGGGAGGAGACCCAGTACTTC. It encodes CASSELVGEETQYF.

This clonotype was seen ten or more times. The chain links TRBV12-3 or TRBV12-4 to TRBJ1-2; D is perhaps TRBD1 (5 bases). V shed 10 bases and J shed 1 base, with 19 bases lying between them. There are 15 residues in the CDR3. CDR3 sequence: CATMPQARLNYGYTF. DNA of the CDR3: TGTGCCACCATGCCACAGGCCCGACTTAACTATGGCTACACCTTC.

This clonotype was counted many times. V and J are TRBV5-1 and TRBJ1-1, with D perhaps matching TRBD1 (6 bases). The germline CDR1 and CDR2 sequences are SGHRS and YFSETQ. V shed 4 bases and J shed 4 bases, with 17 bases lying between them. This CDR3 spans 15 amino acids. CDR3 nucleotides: TGCGCCAGCAGCCCCACCCGGGGGCGAGGCACTGAAGCTTTCTTT. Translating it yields CASSPTRGRGTEAFF. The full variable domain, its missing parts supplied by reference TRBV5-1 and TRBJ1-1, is KAGVTQTPRYLIKTRGQQVTLSCSPISGHRSVSWYQQTPGQGLQFLFEYFSETQRNKGNFPGRFSGRQFSNSRSEMNVSTLELGDSALYLCASSPTRGRGTEAFFGQGTRLTVV.

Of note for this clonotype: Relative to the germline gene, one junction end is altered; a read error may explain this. DNA for the CDR3: TGTGCCAGCAGTTCTCGACAGGGGGACGGTCAGCCCCAACATTTT. Its protein product is CASSSRQGDGQPQHF. The V call is TRBV12-3 or TRBV12-4, the J call TRBJ1-5, with 9 nucleotides matching TRBD1. The CDR3 consists of 15 residues.

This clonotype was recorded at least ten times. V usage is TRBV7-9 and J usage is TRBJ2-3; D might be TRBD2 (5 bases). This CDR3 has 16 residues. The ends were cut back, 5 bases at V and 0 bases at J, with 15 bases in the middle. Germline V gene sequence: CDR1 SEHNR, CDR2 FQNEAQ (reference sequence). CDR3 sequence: CASSTGRETSTDTQYF. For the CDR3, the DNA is TGTGCCAGCAGCACTGGACGGGAAACTAGCACAGATACGCAGTATTTT.

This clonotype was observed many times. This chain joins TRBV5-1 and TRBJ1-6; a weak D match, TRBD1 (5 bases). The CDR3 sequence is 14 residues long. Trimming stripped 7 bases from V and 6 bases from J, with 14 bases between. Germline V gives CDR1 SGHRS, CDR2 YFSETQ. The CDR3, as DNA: TGCGCCAGCTCCCTCGGGGCCTCTAATTCACCCCTCCACTTT. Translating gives CASSLGASNSPLHF.

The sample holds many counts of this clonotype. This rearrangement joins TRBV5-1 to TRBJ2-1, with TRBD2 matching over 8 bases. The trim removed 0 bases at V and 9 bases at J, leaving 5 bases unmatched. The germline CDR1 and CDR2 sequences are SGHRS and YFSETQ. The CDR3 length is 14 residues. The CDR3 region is CASSLAGGVGEQFF. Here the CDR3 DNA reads TGCGCCAGCAGCTTGGCCGGGGGGGTAGGTGAGCAGTTCTTC.

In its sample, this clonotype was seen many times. CDR3 DNA sequence: TGTGCCAGCTCACCACCGTCCAGTCTACTTAACTATGGCTACACCTTC. It is translated as CASSPPSSLLNYGYTF. This rearrangement joins TRBV18 to TRBJ1-2; D unclear. V was trimmed by 0 bases and J by 1 base, leaving 12 bases between them. Looked up from germline, CDR1 is KGHSH and CDR2 is LQKENI. The CDR3 sequence is 16 residues long.

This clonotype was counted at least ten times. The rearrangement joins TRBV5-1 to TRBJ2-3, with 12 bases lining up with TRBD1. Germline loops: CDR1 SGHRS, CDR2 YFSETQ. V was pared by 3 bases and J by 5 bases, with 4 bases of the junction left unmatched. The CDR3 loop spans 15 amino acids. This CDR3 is CASSSGTGGGDTQYF. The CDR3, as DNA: TGCGCCAGCAGCTCCGGGACAGGGGGCGGAGATACGCAGTATTTT.

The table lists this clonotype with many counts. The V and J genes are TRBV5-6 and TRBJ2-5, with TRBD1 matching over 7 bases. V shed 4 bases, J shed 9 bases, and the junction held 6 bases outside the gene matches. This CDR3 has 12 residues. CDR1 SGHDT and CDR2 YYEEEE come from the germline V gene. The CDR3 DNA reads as TGTGCCAGCAGCCGACAGGGCTGGGCCCAGTACTTC. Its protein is CASSRQGWAQYF.

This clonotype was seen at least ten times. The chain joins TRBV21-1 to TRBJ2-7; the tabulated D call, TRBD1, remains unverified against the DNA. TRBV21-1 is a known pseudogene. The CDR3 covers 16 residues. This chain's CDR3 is CASSKASTGVPYEQYF. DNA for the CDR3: TGTGCCAGCAGCAAAGCGTCGACAGGGGTTCCCTACGAGCAGTACTTC.

CDR3 sequence: CATSATGRRNTIYF. CDR3 in DNA: TGTGCCACCAGCGCTACCGGGAGAAGAAACACCATATATTTT. The rearrangement joins TRBV15 to TRBJ1-3, with unresolved D. CDR3 length equals 14 residues. Germline loops: CDR1 LNHNV, CDR2 YYDKDF (reference sequence). V was pared by 5 bases and J by 5 bases, with 13 bases between.

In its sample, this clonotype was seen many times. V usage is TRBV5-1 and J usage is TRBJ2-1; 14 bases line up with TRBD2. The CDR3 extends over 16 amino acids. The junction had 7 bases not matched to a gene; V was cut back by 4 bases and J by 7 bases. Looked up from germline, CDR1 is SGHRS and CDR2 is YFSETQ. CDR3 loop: CASSTTGTSGGNEQFF. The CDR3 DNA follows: TGCGCCAGCAGCACAACCGGGACTAGCGGGGGAAATGAGCAGTTCTTC.

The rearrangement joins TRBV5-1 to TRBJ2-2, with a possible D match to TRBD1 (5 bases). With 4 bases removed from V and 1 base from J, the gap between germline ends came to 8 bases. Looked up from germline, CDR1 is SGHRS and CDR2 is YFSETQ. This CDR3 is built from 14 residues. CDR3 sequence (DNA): TGCGCCAGCAGCACTCAGGGGAACACCGGGGAGCTGTTTTTT. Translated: CASSTQGNTGELFF.

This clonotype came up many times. CDR3 region: CASSFGTAPNTEAFF. The CDR3 region has the DNA TGCGCCAGCAGCTTCGGGACGGCTCCGAACACTGAAGCTTTCTTT. The rearrangement uses TRBV5-1 and TRBJ1-1; possible D gene TRBD1, 5 bases. V was cut by 2 bases and J by 1 base, with 12 bases left in between. Germline V CDR1 and CDR2: SGHRS, YFSETQ. The CDR3 extends over 15 amino acids. The full variable domain, completed using reference TRBV5-1 and TRBJ1-1, is KAGVTQTPRYLIKTRGQQVTLSCSPISGHRSVSWYQQTPGQGLQFLFEYFSETQRNKGNFPGRFSGRQFSNSRSEMNVSTLELGDSALYLCASSFGTAPNTEAFFGQGTRLTVV.

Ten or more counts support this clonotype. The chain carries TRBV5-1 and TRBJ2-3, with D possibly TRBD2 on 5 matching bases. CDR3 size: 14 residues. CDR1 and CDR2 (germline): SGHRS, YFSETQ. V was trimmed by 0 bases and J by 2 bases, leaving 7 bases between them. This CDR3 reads CASSLEEVTDTQYF. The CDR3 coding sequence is TGCGCCAGCAGCTTGGAGGAGGTCACAGATACGCAGTATTTT.

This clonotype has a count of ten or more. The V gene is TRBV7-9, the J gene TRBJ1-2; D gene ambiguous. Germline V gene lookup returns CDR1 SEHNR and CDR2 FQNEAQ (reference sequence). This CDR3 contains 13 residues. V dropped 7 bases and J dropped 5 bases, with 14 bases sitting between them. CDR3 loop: CASNQDGLYGYTF. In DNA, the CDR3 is TGTGCCAGCAACCAGGACGGACTTTATGGCTACACCTTC. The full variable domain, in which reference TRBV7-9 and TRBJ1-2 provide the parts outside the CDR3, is DTGVSQNPRHKITKRGQNVTFRCDPISEHNRLYWYRQTLGQGPEFLTYFQNEAQLEKSRLLSDRFSAERPKGSFSTLEIQRTEQGDSAMYLCASNQDGLYGYTFGSGTRLTVV.

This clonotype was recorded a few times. Here the CDR3 DNA reads TGTGCCAGCAGCCGGACAGGGGGCTTTTTTGAAAAACTGTTTTTT. Its translation: CASSRTGGFFEKLFF. J is TRBJ1-4 and V is TRBV7-6; 11 nucleotides align to TRBD1. Germline CDR1 SGHVS, CDR2 FNYEAQ. V shed 5 bases, J shed 7 bases, and the junction held 6 bases outside the gene matches. The CDR3 consists of 15 residues.

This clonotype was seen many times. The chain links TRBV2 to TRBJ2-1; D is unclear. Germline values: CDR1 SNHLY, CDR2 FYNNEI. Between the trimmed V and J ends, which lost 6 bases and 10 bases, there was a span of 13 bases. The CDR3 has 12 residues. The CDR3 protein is CASSPTIGEQFF. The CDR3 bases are TGTGCCAGCAGCCCTACCATCGGGGAGCAGTTCTTC.

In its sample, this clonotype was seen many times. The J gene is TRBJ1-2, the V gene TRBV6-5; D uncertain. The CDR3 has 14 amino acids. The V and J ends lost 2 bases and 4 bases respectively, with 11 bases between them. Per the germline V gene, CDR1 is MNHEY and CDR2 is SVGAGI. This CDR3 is CASSYEANSYGYTF. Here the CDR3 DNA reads TGTGCCAGCAGTTACGAAGCGAACAGCTATGGCTACACCTTC.

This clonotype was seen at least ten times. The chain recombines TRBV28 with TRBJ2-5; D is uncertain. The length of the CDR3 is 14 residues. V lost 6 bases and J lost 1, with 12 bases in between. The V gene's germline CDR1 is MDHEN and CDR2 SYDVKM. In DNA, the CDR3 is TGTGCCAGCAGCCACCCTGACATCCAAGAGACCCAGTACTTC. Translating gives CASSHPDIQETQYF.